A few counts support the clone carrying this T cell receptor beta chain. Its specificity is unknown. This specimen belongs to a study of blood T cells in healthy people across ages. Background on the study: Per two T cells, template switching captured roughly one barcoded beta molecule. Study-wide results and caveats: Comparison with aged donors showed that long-lived donors had more naive CD4+ cells and higher diversity.

Researchers collected roughly 9.8 milliliters of peripheral blood from every single donor. Per-sample yields of isolated PBMCs were at least 6 million. With V trimmed by 5 bases and J by 0 bases, 5 bases remained unmatched. This CDR3 is built from 16 residues. Combining a sample-barcoded 5' primer with a J-beta primer mix, a second PCR ran for about 7 to 11 cycles. TCRdb reprocessed the 5' RACE reads with MiXCR, giving one entry per CDR3 protein. The sample lists around 580,000 distinct CDR3 sequences, roughly 48% occurring once. The source of this sequence is an elderly man in good health. Specimen: blood. This rearrangement joins TRBV12-3 or TRBV12-4 to TRBJ2-1; TRBD2 matches at 9 bases. CDR3 sequence: CASSRPGLASYNEQFF. The CDR3 DNA reads as TGTGCCAGCAGTCGACCGGGACTAGCCTCCTACAATGAGCAGTTCTTC.